This is a list of T cell receptor beta chains from one sample in a study of cytomegalovirus exposure and HLA in healthy donors. Data came from immunoSEQ multiplex PCR; TCRdb stores just in-frame clones and leaves some out. The sample is made up of around 33,000 clones, and the top ten hold 3.5% of it. The sequenced sample consisted of PBMCs. The receptors derive from a man aged 40-50 years in good health and CMV-seronegative. Each CDR3 is given with its conserved first and last residue. A D gene is named only where the DNA matches it firmly. Clone sizes are given selectively: once, few, many, or a class where the clone is expanded.

j_call	clone_size	d_call	v_call	cdr3_nt	cdr3_aa
TRBJ2-5	.	TRBD2	TRBV29-1	TGCAGCGTCGCTAGCGGGATGGGATTGCAGACCCAGTACTTC	CSVASGMGLQTQYF
TRBJ1-2	.	TRBD1	TRBV6-5	TGTGCCAGCAGTTACTCCTGGGACAGCCTCCCCTATGGCTACACCTTC	CASSYSWDSLPYGYTF
TRBJ2-7	.	TRBD1	TRBV5-1	TGCGCCAGCAGCTTTCTCGGGCAGGGGGCTGAGCACGAGCAGTACTTC	CASSFLGQGAEHEQYF
TRBJ1-2	.	TRBD1	TRBV5-1	TGCGCCAGCAGTCAGCTGGGAGGACAGGGGAGGTATGGCTACACCTTC	CASSQLGGQGRYGYTF
TRBJ2-4	.	TRBD2	TRBV7-8	TGTGCCAGCAGCTTAGCGGGCGGGGGTGCCAAAAACATTCAGTACTTC	CASSLAGGGAKNIQYF
TRBJ1-1	.	TRBD1	TRBV18	TGTGCCAGCTCACCAAGGGACAGTACGAACACTGAAGCTTTCTTT	CASSPRDSTNTEAFF
TRBJ2-3	.	TRBD2	TRBV19	TGTGCCAGTAGTGTCGGGACTAGCGGCAACCCTAGCACAGATACGCAGTATTTT	CASSVGTSGNPSTDTQYF
TRBJ2-1	medium-sized	TRBD1	TRBV27	TGTGCCAGCAAGGACGGGACAGGGGATGCTAAGCAGTTCTTC	CASKDGTGDAKQFF
TRBJ2-4	.	.	TRBV30	TGTGCCTGGAGGAGGTTGACGGAACTAGCCAAAAACATTCAGTACTTC	CAWRRLTELAKNIQYF
TRBJ2-1	.	TRBD1	TRBV9	TGTGCCAGCAGCGTGACCCCGGGACAGGGGGCGCGGGAGCAGTTCTTC	CASSVTPGQGAREQFF
TRBJ2-3	.	.	TRBV7-9	TGTGCCAGCAGCTCGTTAGCGAGACCAAGCACAGATACGCAGTATTTT	CASSSLARPSTDTQYF
TRBJ2-7	.	.	TRBV30	TGTGCCTGGATCCCCAGGGGGGCGCTTCTCCTCGAGCAGTACTTC	CAWIPRGALLLEQYF
TRBJ2-5	.	.	TRBV4-2	TGTGCCAGCAGCCAGGCCGGACAGCAAGAGACCCAGTACTTC	CASSQAGQQETQYF
TRBJ2-7	.	.	TRBV27	TGTGCCAGCAGCTCCGGACTTCCATCAACCTACGAGCAGTACTTC	CASSSGLPSTYEQYF
TRBJ1-4	.	TRBD1	TRBV27	TGTGCCAGCAAGAGACAGGGGTTTTATGAAAAACTGTTTTTT	CASKRQGFYEKLFF
TRBJ1-1	.	.	TRBV13	TGTGCCAGCAGCCGGAAGGACACGCCTGAAGCTTTCTTT	CASSRKDTPEAFF
TRBJ1-1	.	TRBD1	TRBV28	TGTGCCAGCAGTTCCCCCGGACAGGGTTTAAACACTGAAGCTTTCTTT	CASSSPGQGLNTEAFF
TRBJ2-7	.	TRBD2	TRBV4-1	TGCGCCAGCAGCCAAAATCTAGCGGGCTCCTACGAGCAGTACTTC	CASSQNLAGSYEQYF
TRBJ2-1	.	.	TRBV15	TGTGCCACCACCCCTGGGGGCAGCGAGGGTGAGCAGTTCTTC	CATTPGGSEGEQFF
TRBJ2-1	.	.	TRBV2	TGTGCCACCCTCCCGAGGCAGGGCGGTGAGCAGTTCTTC	CATLPRQGGEQFF
TRBJ2-1	.	TRBD2	TRBV29-1	TGCAGCGTTGTATCTAGCGGGAGGAGGGGAAATGAGCAGTTCTTC	CSVVSSGRRGNEQFF
TRBJ2-7	.	TRBD1	TRBV5-1	TGCGCCAGCAGCTTGGAGGGACAGGTTCGTATCGGGAGTAGTCACGAGCAGTACTTC	CASSLEGQVRIGSSHEQYF
TRBJ1-1	.	TRBD1	TRBV19	TGTGCCAGTAGACGCGACAGGGTGAACACTGAAGCTTTCTTT	CASRRDRVNTEAFF
TRBJ2-5	.	.	TRBV7-8	TGTGCCAGCAGCCAAGGAGGATTCGCAGCAGAGACCCAGTACTTC	CASSQGGFAAETQYF
TRBJ2-2	.	.	TRBV15	TGTGCCACCAGCAGAGTTCGGACTGACACCGGGGAGCTGTTTTTT	CATSRVRTDTGELFF
TRBJ2-1	.	TRBD2	TRBV19	TGTGCCAGTAGACTAGCGGGGGACGACAATGAGCAGTTCTTC	CASRLAGDDNEQFF
TRBJ2-1	.	TRBD1	TRBV11-3	TGTGCCAGCAGCGCCGAGGGACAGGGATTAGATGAGCAGTTCTTC	CASSAEGQGLDEQFF
TRBJ2-5	.	TRBD1	TRBV29-1	TGCAGCGTTGGGACAGGGACGGAGACCCAGTACTTC	CSVGTGTETQYF
TRBJ2-5	.	.	TRBV5-5	TGTGCCAGCAGCTTAACAGCGGTAGAAGAGACCCAGTACTTC	CASSLTAVEETQYF
TRBJ1-3	.	TRBD1	TRBV7-8	TGTGCCAGCAGCATTGGACAGGCAACGAGCGGAAACACCATATATTTT	CASSIGQATSGNTIYF
TRBJ1-1	.	.	TRBV6-6	TGTGCCAGCAGTTACTCGGGGGGTAACACTGAAGCTTTCTTT	CASSYSGGNTEAFF
TRBJ2-7	.	.	TRBV30	TGTGCCTGGGGTACTGTCGGGTTCGGGGTCGACGAGCAGTACTTC	CAWGTVGFGVDEQYF
TRBJ2-7	.	TRBD1	TRBV7-9	TGTGCCAGCAGCTTAGTGGGACAGGGGGCGGGAGAGCAGTACTTC	CASSLVGQGAGEQYF
TRBJ1-1	.	TRBD1	TRBV4-1	TGCGCCAGCAGCCAAAGCCCCTCGACAGGGCCCTTGAACACTGAAGCTTTCTTT	CASSQSPSTGPLNTEAFF
TRBJ1-5	.	.	TRBV28	TGTGCCAGCAGTAGCGTCCGGGGGGGATATAGCAATCAGCCCCAGCATTTT	CASSSVRGGYSNQPQHF
TRBJ2-7	.	TRBD2	TRBV7-2	TGTGCCAGCAGCCGAGGACTAGCGGCCTACGAGCAGTACTTC	CASSRGLAAYEQYF
TRBJ1-1	.	TRBD1	TRBV5-4	TGTGCCAGCAGCTTGGTCCCGGGACAGGGATTGGGCACTGAAGCTTTCTTT	CASSLVPGQGLGTEAFF
TRBJ1-5	.	.	TRBV2	TGTGCCAGCAGCCTCAGGGGAGGGAGTCTATATAGCAATCAGCCCCAGCATTTT	CASSLRGGSLYSNQPQHF
TRBJ1-1	.	.	TRBV28	TGTGCCAGCAGAGACTCCACGAACACTGAAGCTTTCTTT	CASRDSTNTEAFF
TRBJ2-7	.	.	TRBV6-1	TGTGCCAGCAGTGAATCGCGAAACTACGAGCAGTACTTC	CASSESRNYEQYF
TRBJ2-1	.	TRBD2	TRBV10-1	TGCGCCAGCAGTGATGAGGGAGGGAAAGACAATGAGCAGTTCTTC	CASSDEGGKDNEQFF
TRBJ2-3	.	TRBD1	TRBV5-1	TGCGCCAGCAGCTTGGCACCAGGACAGGGTTTGGCAGATACGCAGTATTTT	CASSLAPGQGLADTQYF
TRBJ2-1	.	.	TRBV29-1	TGCAGCGTTGTGGGGAGCGACTACAATGAGCAGTTCTTC	CSVVGSDYNEQFF
TRBJ2-1	.	.	TRBV7-3	TGTGCCAGCAGCTCGGGGATGGGGGGGCAGTTCTTC	CASSSGMGGQFF
TRBJ2-6	.	.	TRBV19	TGTGCCTCCTACGGGAGCTCTGGGGCCAACGTCCTGACTTTC	CASYGSSGANVLTF
TRBJ2-1	.	TRBD2	TRBV5-1	TGCGCCAGCAGCTGGACTAGCGGGAGCGGGTATGAGCAGTTCTTC	CASSWTSGSGYEQFF